What follows are 15 T cell receptor beta chains derived from one specimen sequenced in a study of blood T cell repertoires in COVID-19. The protocol was immunoSEQ multiplex PCR, while the TCRdb copy is restricted to in-frame clones and leaves out a portion. The sample lists 150,000 to 200,000 clones; approximately 90% were seen once. The sequenced sample consisted of PBMCs or T cells enriched from blood (not recorded which). The receptors come from a woman in her thirties or forties in a cohort exposed to, infected with or recovered from COVID-19 (not recorded which).

The chain has TRBV28 and TRBJ1-1, with D perhaps TRBD1 (5 bases). The V gene's germline CDR1 is MDHEN and CDR2 SYDVKM. This CDR3 is 14 amino acids long. The V end was cut by 6 bases, the J end by 7 bases, with 18 bases between. In DNA, the CDR3 is TGTGCCAGCAGCCCAGGTGACAGATTCCTTGAAGCTTTCTTT. Translation gives CASSPGDRFLEAFF.

The chain's CDR3 is CASSEVSFGYTF. The DNA for the CDR3 is TGTGCCAGCAGTGAAGTGTCATTCGGCTACACCTTC. The J gene is TRBJ1-2, the V gene TRBV6-1; D gene unclear. Between the trimmed V and J ends, which lost 1 base and 8 bases, there was a span of 8 bases. Germline CDR1 MNHNS, CDR2 SASEGT. This CDR3 comprises 12 residues.

The chain combines TRBV9 with TRBJ2-1; 9 nucleotides line up with TRBD1. V was clipped by 7 bases and J by 10 bases; unmatched bases: 0. The CDR3 runs 10 residues. CDR1 SGDLS and CDR2 YYNGEE come from the germline V gene. CDR3 region: CASGQGEQFF. CDR3 in DNA: TGTGCCAGCGGACAGGGGGAGCAGTTCTTC.

The rearrangement uses TRBV5-1 and TRBJ1-1; maybe TRBD1 (5 bases). V was clipped by 4 bases and J by 4 bases, with 14 bases between them. Germline assignment: CDR1 SGHRS and CDR2 YFSETQ. The CDR3 contains 14 residues. CDR3 sequence (DNA): TGCGCCAGCAGCCCTTTGGACGGGGGCACTGAAGCTTTCTTT. It specifies CASSPLDGGTEAFF.

This chain links TRBV4-3 with TRBJ2-1; D might be TRBD2 (6 bases). In germline, CDR1 is LGHNA, CDR2 YSLEER. This CDR3 contains 14 residues. The V and J ends lost 4 bases and 5 bases respectively, with 12 bases between them. In DNA, the CDR3 is TGCGCCAGCAGCCGAGGGACTGCCCACAATGAGCAGTTCTTC. Encoded protein: CASSRGTAHNEQFF.

The chain uses TRBV9 and TRBJ2-3, with 9 bases identical to TRBD2. J gave up 2 bases and V 3 bases, and 10 bases lay outside the gene matches. Germline loops: CDR1 SGDLS, CDR2 YYNGEE. This CDR3 has 17 residues. The CDR3 protein is CASSEPRLAAYTDTQYF. The CDR3 DNA reads as TGTGCCAGCAGCGAGCCCAGACTAGCGGCCTACACAGATACGCAGTATTTT.

The chain carries TRBV30 and TRBJ2-7; TRBD2 is a possible D gene (5 bases). V was trimmed by 4 bases and J by 2 bases, leaving 9 bases between them. CDR3 size: 12 residues. Germline V gives CDR1 GTSNPN, CDR2 SVGIG (reference sequence). This CDR3 is CAWTSRTYEQYF. For the CDR3, the DNA is TGTGCCTGGACTAGCCGTACCTACGAGCAGTACTTC.

This chain links TRBV6-2 or TRBV6-3 with TRBJ2-5, with a possible D match to TRBD2 (6 bases). Trimming shortened V by 6 bases and J by 3 bases, and 17 bases separated the two germline ends. This CDR3 is built from 15 residues. The germline V gene encodes CDR1 MNHEY and CDR2 SVGEGT. CDR3 amino acids: CASSMVTGVEETQYF. The CDR3 region has the DNA TGTGCCAGCAGCATGGTGACGGGGGTAGAAGAGACCCAGTACTTC.

This chain joins TRBV5-8 and TRBJ1-1; tentatively, D is TRBD1 (6 bases). This CDR3 spans 14 amino acids. The V end lost 0 bases, the J end lost 4 bases, and 10 bases lay between the germline ends. CDR1 is SGHTS, CDR2 YDEGEE, per germline. The CDR3 sequence is CASSLVGGPTEAFF. CDR3 nucleotide sequence: TGTGCCAGCAGCTTGGTCGGGGGGCCCACTGAAGCTTTCTTT.

This chain joins TRBV10-2 and TRBJ1-1; no definite D call. Germline CDR1 reads WSHSY; CDR2 reads SAAADI. This CDR3 contains 15 residues. The V end lost 8 bases, the J end lost 6 bases, and 22 bases lay between the germline ends. The CDR3 nucleotides are TGCGCCAGCCAAGAAGCGATCAAATCAACCCCTGAAGCTTTCTTT. Amino acids: CASQEAIKSTPEAFF.

This chain joins TRBV27 and TRBJ1-1; the D gene is possibly TRBD1 (5 bases). The CDR3 runs to 14 residues. V lost 3 bases, J lost 4 bases, and 12 bases lay in between. Per the germline V gene, CDR1 is MNHEY and CDR2 is SMNVEV (reference sequence). CDR3 amino acids: CASSFRDGGTEAFF. CDR3 nucleotide sequence: TGTGCCAGCAGTTTTCGGGACGGGGGCACTGAAGCTTTCTTT.

J is TRBJ2-5 and V is TRBV2, with 8 bases fitting TRBD2. The V segment lost 6 bases and the J segment 5 bases; nucleotides outside the gene matches: 11. Germline CDR1 SNHLY, CDR2 FYNNEI. CDR3 size: 15 residues. DNA for the CDR3: TGTGCCAGCAGGATAGCGGGGAGGGTTAGGGAGACCCAGTACTTC. This encodes CASRIAGRVRETQYF.

The V and J genes are TRBV21-1 and TRBJ2-7; the table's D call of TRBD1 was not tested on the DNA. TRBV21-1 is classified as a pseudogene. The CDR3 sequence is 15 residues long. The CDR3 DNA follows: TGTGCCAGCAGCAGAAGCATTGACAGGGGTGGCGAGCAGTACTTC. It is translated as CASSRSIDRGGEQYF.

The chain joins TRBV6-6 to TRBJ2-7; tentative D call: TRBD1 (5 bases). Germline CDR1 reads MNHNY; CDR2 reads SVGAGI (reference sequence). This CDR3 contains 14 residues. V gave up 2 bases and J gave up 0 bases, with 8 bases separating them. CDR3 coding DNA: TGTGCCAGCAGTTACGGTGACAGCTCCTACGAGCAGTACTTC. Translating it yields CASSYGDSSYEQYF.

This clone showed up just once. V and J are TRBV18 and TRBJ1-2; 8 nucleotides agree with TRBD1. The CDR3 runs 14 residues. Germline values: CDR1 KGHSH, CDR2 LQKENI. J gave up 4 bases and V 3 bases, and 4 bases lay outside the gene matches. The CDR3 here is CASSPGQGTYGYTF. CDR3 nucleotide sequence: TGTGCCAGCTCACCCGGACAGGGCACCTATGGCTACACCTTC. The variable domain in full, with the rest retrieved from reference TRBV18 and TRBJ1-2, is NAGVMQNPRHLVRRRGQEARLRCSPMKGHSHVYWYRQLPEEGLKFMVYLQKENIIDESGMPKERFSAEFPKEGPSILRIQQVVRGDSAAYFCASSPGQGTYGYTFGSGTRLTVV.